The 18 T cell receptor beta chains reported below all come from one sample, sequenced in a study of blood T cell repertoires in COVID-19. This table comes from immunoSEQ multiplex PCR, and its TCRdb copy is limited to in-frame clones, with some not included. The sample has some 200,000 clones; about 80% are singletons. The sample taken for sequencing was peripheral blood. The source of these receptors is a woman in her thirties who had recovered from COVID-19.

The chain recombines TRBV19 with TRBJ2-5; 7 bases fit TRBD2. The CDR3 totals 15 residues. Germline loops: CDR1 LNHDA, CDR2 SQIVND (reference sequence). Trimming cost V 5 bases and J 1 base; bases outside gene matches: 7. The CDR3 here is CASSFWGGGQETQYF. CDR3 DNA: TGTGCCAGTAGTTTTTGGGGGGGAGGCCAAGAGACCCAGTACTTC.

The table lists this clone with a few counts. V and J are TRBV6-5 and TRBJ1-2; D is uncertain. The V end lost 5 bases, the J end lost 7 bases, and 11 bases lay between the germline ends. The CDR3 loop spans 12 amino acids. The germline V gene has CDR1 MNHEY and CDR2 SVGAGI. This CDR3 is CASSTGDGGYTF. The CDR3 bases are TGTGCCAGCAGTACGGGTGACGGTGGCTACACCTTC.

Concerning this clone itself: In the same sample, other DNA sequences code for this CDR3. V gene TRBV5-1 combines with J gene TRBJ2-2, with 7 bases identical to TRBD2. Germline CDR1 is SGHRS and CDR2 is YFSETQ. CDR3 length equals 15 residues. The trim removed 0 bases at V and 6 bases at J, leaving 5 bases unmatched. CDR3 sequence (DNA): TGCGCCAGCAGCTTGGCCTTAGCGGGTCCCGGGGAGCTGTTTTTT. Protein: CASSLALAGPGELFF.

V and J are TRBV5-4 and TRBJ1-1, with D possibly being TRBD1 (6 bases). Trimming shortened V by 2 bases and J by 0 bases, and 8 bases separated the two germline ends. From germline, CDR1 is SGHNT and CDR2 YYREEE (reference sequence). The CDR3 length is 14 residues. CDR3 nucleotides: TGTGCCAGCAGCTTTACAGGGATGAACACTGAAGCTTTCTTT. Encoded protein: CASSFTGMNTEAFF.

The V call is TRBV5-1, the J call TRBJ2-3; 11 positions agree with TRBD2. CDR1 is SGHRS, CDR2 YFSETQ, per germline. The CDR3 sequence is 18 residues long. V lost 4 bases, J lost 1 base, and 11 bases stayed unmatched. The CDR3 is CASSVSGRADLGTDTQYF. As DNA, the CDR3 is TGCGCCAGCAGCGTTAGCGGGAGGGCCGACCTAGGCACAGATACGCAGTATTTT.

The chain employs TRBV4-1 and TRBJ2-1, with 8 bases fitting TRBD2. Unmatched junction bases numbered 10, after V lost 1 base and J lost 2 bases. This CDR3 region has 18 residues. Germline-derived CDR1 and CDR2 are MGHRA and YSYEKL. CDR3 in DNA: TGCGCCAGCAGCCAAGTCCCGGGACTAGATTCCACCTACAATGAGCAGTTCTTC. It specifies CASSQVPGLDSTYNEQFF.

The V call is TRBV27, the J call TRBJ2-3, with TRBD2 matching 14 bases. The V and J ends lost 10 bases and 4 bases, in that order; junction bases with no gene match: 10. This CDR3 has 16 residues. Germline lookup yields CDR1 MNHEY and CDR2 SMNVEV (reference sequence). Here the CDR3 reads CATQTGTSGSADTQYF. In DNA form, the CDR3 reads TGTGCCACCCAAACCGGGACTAGCGGGAGCGCAGATACGCAGTATTTT.

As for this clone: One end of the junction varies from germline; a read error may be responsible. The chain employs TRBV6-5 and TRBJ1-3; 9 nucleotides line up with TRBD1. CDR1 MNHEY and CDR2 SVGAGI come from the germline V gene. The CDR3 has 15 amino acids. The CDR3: CASSYTNTPDRGMDF. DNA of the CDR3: TGTGCCAGCAGTTACACAAACACCCCGGACAGGGGAATGGATTTT.

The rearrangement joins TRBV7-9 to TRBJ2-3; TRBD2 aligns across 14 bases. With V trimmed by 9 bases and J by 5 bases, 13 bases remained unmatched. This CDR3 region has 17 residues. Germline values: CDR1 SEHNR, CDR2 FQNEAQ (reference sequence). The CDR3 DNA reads TGTGCCAGTGCCGGGACTAGCGGGAGTAGGAGGAGAGATACGCAGTATTTT. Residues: CASAGTSGSRRRDTQYF.

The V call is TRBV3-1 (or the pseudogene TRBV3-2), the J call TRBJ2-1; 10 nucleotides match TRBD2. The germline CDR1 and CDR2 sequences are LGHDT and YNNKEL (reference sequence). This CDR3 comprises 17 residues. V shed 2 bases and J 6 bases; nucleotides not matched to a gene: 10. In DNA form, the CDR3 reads TGTGCCAGCAGCCAAACTGCTGGCCTAGCGGGAGTCAATGAGCAGTTCTTC. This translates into CASSQTAGLAGVNEQFF.

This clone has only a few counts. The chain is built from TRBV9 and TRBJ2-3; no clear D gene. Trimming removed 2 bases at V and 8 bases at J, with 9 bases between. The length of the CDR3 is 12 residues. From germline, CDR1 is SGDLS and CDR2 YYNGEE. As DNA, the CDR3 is TGTGCCAGCAGCGTTCCTCCGGGTACGCAGTATTTT. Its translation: CASSVPPGTQYF.

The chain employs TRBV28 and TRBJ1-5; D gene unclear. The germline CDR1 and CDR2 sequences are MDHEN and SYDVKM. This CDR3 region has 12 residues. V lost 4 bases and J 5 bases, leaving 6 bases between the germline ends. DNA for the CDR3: TGTGCCAGCAGTTCTCCCTATCAGCCCCAGCATTTT. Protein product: CASSSPYQPQHF.

This CDR3 is CASSGRAGADTQYF. Here the CDR3 DNA reads TGTGCCAGCAGCGGCCGAGCGGGGGCAGATACGCAGTATTTT. The J gene is TRBJ2-3, the V gene TRBV7-2; 8 positions agree with TRBD2. Germline V lookup: CDR1 SGHTA, CDR2 FQGNSA. CDR3 size: 14 residues. Trimming cost V 5 bases and J 4 bases; bases outside gene matches: 5.

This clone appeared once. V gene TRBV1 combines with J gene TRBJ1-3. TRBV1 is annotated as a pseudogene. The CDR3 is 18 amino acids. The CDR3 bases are TGCACCAGCAGCCAAGCCCTCCCCGGGGGGAAAGGGAGAAACACCATATATTTT. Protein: CTSSQALPGGKGRNTIYF.

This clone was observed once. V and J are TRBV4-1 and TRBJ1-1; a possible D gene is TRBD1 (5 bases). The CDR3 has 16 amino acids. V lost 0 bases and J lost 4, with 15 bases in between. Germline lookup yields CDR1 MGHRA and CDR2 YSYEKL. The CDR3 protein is CASSQDGGQGGTEAFF. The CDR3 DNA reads TGCGCCAGCAGCCAAGATGGAGGGCAGGGCGGCACTGAAGCTTTCTTT.

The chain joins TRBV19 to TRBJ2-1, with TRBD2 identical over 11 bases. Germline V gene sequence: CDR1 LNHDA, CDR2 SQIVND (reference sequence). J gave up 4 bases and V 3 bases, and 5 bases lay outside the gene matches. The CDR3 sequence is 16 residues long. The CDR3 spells CASSIGVAGGYNEQFF. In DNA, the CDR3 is TGTGCCAGTAGTATCGGGGTAGCGGGAGGGTACAATGAGCAGTTCTTC.

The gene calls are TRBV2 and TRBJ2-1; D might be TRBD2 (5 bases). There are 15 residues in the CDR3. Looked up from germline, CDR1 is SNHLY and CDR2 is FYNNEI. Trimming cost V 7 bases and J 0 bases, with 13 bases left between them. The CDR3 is CASKGGSSSYNEQFF. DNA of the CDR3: TGTGCCAGCAAAGGCGGGTCTAGCTCCTACAATGAGCAGTTCTTC.

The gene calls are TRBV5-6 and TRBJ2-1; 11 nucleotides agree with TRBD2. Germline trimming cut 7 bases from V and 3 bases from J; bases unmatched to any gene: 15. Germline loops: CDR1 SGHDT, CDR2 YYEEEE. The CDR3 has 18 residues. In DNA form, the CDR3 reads TGTGCCAGCTCATATGATAGCGGGAGGGCCCGGATCTACAATGAGCAGTTCTTC. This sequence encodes CASSYDSGRARIYNEQFF.